A selection of T cell receptor beta chains follows, all from one sample in a study of siplizumab effects on memory and regulatory T cells. The table came from immunoSEQ multiplex PCR; TCRdb's copy has only in-frame clones and leaves some out. The table has some 120,000 clones, approximately 94% seen once. Sequencing used non-Treg CD4+ T cells sorted from blood. The source of these receptors is a human donor in good health. Both conserved end residues are part of each CDR3. A D gene is named only where the DNA matches it firmly. Size values are once, few and many counts, or a class for expanded clones, and some rows have none.

CDR3nt,CDR3aa,v_gene,len,j_gene,abundance,d_gene
TGTGCCAGCAGTGACGGACAGGTCTACACTGAAGCTTTCTTT,CASSDGQVYTEAFF,TRBV6-1,14,TRBJ1-1,NA,TRBD1
TGTGCCAGTAGTATAGAGAGACGGCTTACTAACTATGGCTACACCTTC,CASSIERRLTNYGYTF,TRBV19,16,TRBJ1-2,NA,NA
TGTGCCAGCAGCTATCGCGTCGGGGGGGACAGCACAGATACGCAGTATTTT,CASSYRVGGDSTDTQYF,TRBV21-1,17,TRBJ2-3,NA,NA
TGTGCCAGCAGTGAAGCGTTAGCGGGAGGGCCCCATGAGCAGTTCTTC,CASSEALAGGPHEQFF,TRBV2,16,TRBJ2-1,NA,TRBD2
TGTGCCAGCAGCCCGAGGAGGGGAGAGACCCAGTACTTC,CASSPRRGETQYF,TRBV11-2,13,TRBJ2-5,NA,NA
TGTGCTAGTGGTGCACCCTCTAGCGGGGGGGCACTCTGGAGCTCCTACAATGAGCAGTTCTTC,CASGAPSSGGALWSSYNEQFF,TRBV12-5,21,TRBJ2-1,NA,TRBD2
TGTGCCATCACCGAGGGCGAGTACGGCTACACCTTC,CAITEGEYGYTF,TRBV10-3,12,TRBJ1-2,NA,NA
TGTGCCAGCAGTTTATTCGGACGCTCGGAGGACTATGGCTACACCTTC,CASSLFGRSEDYGYTF,TRBV27,16,TRBJ1-2,NA,NA
TGTGCCAGCAGACCGGGACACCGGAACACCGGGGAGCTGTTTTTT,CASRPGHRNTGELFF,TRBV6-5,15,TRBJ2-2,NA,NA
TGTGCCAGCCGATCGGACAGGGCCAACACCGGGGAGCTGTTTTTT,CASRSDRANTGELFF,TRBV19,15,TRBJ2-2,NA,TRBD1
TGTGCCAGCAGCCTGGACGGGTATGGCTACACCTTC,CASSLDGYGYTF,TRBV7-2,12,TRBJ1-2,NA,NA
TGTGCCAGCAGTTTATCCCCCCGGGGGACAAAAGCTTTCTTT,CASSLSPRGTKAFF,TRBV28,14,TRBJ1-1,NA,NA
TGTGCCAGCAGAGGGACACCTTTAAACTATGGCTACACCTTC,CASRGTPLNYGYTF,TRBV6-5,14,TRBJ1-2,NA,NA
TGTGCCAGCAGCCCCACGGGCGGGAGGGCCTACAATGAGCAGTTCTTC,CASSPTGGRAYNEQFF,TRBV7-3,16,TRBJ2-1,NA,TRBD2
TGTGCCAGCTCACCAAGGACAGAGGGGAAAGAGACCCAGTACTTC,CASSPRTEGKETQYF,TRBV18,15,TRBJ2-5,few,NA
TGTGCCAGCAGCCAACCGGGACAGGGGTTTTACAGTGAGCAGTTCTTC,CASSQPGQGFYSEQFF,TRBV4-2,16,TRBJ2-1,NA,TRBD1
TGTGCCATCAGTGAGTATCGAGACGCCTCTAACTATGGCTACACCTTC,CAISEYRDASNYGYTF,TRBV10-3,16,TRBJ1-2,NA,NA
TGTGCCAGCAGCTTAGTACCCGACACAAACTATGGCTACACCTTC,CASSLVPDTNYGYTF,TRBV11-2,15,TRBJ1-2,NA,NA
TGTGCCAGCAGCTCAGGGGGGGTCACAGATACGCAGTATTTT,CASSSGGVTDTQYF,TRBV11-3,14,TRBJ2-3,NA,NA
TGTGCCAGCAGCGTAGACATCTCCTACGAGCAGTACTTC,CASSVDISYEQYF,TRBV9,13,TRBJ2-7,NA,NA
TGTGCCAGCAGCCGGGGACAGAACGAGCAGTACTTC,CASSRGQNEQYF,TRBV7-9,12,TRBJ2-7,few,TRBD1
TGTGCCAGCAGCGGACCCAGTGGATTGGTGGCTTTCTTT,CASSGPSGLVAFF,TRBV9,13,TRBJ1-1,once,NA
TGTGCCTGGGCTAGACAGGGGGGCACTGAAGCTTTCTTT,CAWARQGGTEAFF,TRBV30,13,TRBJ1-1,NA,TRBD1
TGTGCCAGCTCACGGACAGACTTGAACACTGAAGCTTTCTTT,CASSRTDLNTEAFF,TRBV18,14,TRBJ1-1,NA,NA
TGTGCAAGTCGCTTTGGACAGGGAGGGACTGAAGCTTTCTTT,CASRFGQGGTEAFF,TRBV12-2,14,TRBJ1-1,NA,NA
TGTGCCAGCAGCTTGGATGGACGAGGAGATACGCAGTATTTT,CASSLDGRGDTQYF,TRBV5-6,14,TRBJ2-3,NA,NA
TGTGCCAGTAGTATTGCGGGAGGGAATCGCGAGCAGTACTTC,CASSIAGGNREQYF,TRBV19,14,TRBJ2-7,NA,TRBD2
TGTGCCAGCTCACCATTCGTTTATGGGGGTACGAACACCGGGGAGCTGTTTTTT,CASSPFVYGGTNTGELFF,TRBV18,18,TRBJ2-2,once,NA
TGTGCCAGCAGTTGGGGCAGGAACACTGAAGCTTTCTTT,CASSWGRNTEAFF,TRBV6-1,13,TRBJ1-1,NA,NA
TGTGCCAGCAGCTTAGAGAGGCTACCATCCTACGAGCAGTACTTC,CASSLERLPSYEQYF,TRBV11-2,15,TRBJ2-7,NA,NA
TGCAGTGCTAGTTTACGGGCGAAACTGTTTTTT,CSASLRAKLFF,TRBV20-1,11,TRBJ1-4,NA,NA
TGTGCCAGTAGCTACAGGGGTACAGATACGCAGTATTTT,CASSYRGTDTQYF,TRBV7-9,13,TRBJ2-3,NA,TRBD1
TGTGCCAGCTCACCAGGGCAGGGGGCGTGGAGCACTGAAGCTTTCTTT,CASSPGQGAWSTEAFF,TRBV18,16,TRBJ1-1,NA,TRBD1
TGTGCCAGCAGCCGGGGACTAGCGGGAGGTACGCAGTATTTT,CASSRGLAGGTQYF,TRBV11-1,14,TRBJ2-3,NA,TRBD2
TGTGCCAGCACCAAAGCTAGCGGGAACGGCTACGAGCAGTACTTC,CASTKASGNGYEQYF,TRBV6-1,15,TRBJ2-7,NA,TRBD2
TGTGCCAGCAGGGTTAACAGGGGTTCCGAGCAGTACTTC,CASRVNRGSEQYF,TRBV6-5,13,TRBJ2-7,NA,TRBD1
TGTGCCAGCAGTCCCTGGGGACAGCTTAACACTGAAGCTTTCTTT,CASSPWGQLNTEAFF,TRBV2,15,TRBJ1-1,NA,TRBD1
TGTGCCAGCAGTCCGGGAGGTTATGGCTACACCTTC,CASSPGGYGYTF,TRBV28,12,TRBJ1-2,NA,NA
TGTGCCAGCAGCTCCACAGGGTACTACGAGCAGTACTTC,CASSSTGYYEQYF,TRBV7-2,13,TRBJ2-7,NA,NA
TGTGCCAGCTCCCGGGGGGGCAGGGGATCGGATCAGCCCCAGCATTTT,CASSRGGRGSDQPQHF,TRBV5-4,16,TRBJ1-5,NA,NA
TGCGCCAGCAGCCAAGTGTTAGTATCGGATACGCAGTATTTT,CASSQVLVSDTQYF,TRBV4-1,14,TRBJ2-3,NA,NA
TGTGCCTGGTCTGGTGGGACCTTGCAGTACTTC,CAWSGGTLQYF,TRBV30,11,TRBJ2-4,NA,NA
TGTGCCAGCAGTGAAAGGACAGGGGCTACTGAAGCTTTCTTT,CASSERTGATEAFF,TRBV6-1,14,TRBJ1-1,NA,TRBD1
TGTGCCAGCAGCTTACAGGGGACGAATGAAAAACTGTTTTTT,CASSLQGTNEKLFF,TRBV2,14,TRBJ1-4,NA,TRBD1
TGTGCCAGCTGGAGGCAGGGGGGGCCTAACTATGGCTACACCTTC,CASWRQGGPNYGYTF,TRBV9,15,TRBJ1-2,NA,TRBD1